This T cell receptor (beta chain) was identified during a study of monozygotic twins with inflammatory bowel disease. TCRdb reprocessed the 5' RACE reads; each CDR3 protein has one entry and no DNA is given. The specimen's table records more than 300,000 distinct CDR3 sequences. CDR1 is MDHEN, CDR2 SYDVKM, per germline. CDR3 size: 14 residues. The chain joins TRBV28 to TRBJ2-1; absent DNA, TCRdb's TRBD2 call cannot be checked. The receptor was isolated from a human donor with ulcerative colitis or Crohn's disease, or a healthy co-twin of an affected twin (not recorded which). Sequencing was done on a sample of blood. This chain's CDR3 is CASSPSGGYGEQFF.